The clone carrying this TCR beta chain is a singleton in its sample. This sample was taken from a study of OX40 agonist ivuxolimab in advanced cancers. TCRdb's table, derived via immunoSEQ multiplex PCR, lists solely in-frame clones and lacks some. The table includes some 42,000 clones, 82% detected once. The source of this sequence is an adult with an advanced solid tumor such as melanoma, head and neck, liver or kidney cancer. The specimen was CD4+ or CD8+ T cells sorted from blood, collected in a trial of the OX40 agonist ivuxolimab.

CDR3 DNA sequence: TGCGCCAGCAGCGGGGGACAGGGGGTGACCGGGGAGCTGTTTTTT. Its protein is CASSGGQGVTGELFF. V gene TRBV5-1 combines with J gene TRBJ2-2; 11 bases are shared with TRBD1. Germline V gene lookup returns CDR1 SGHRS and CDR2 YFSETQ. J was trimmed by 5 bases and V by 4 bases; bases with no gene match: 4. There are 15 residues in the CDR3.